These T cell receptor beta chains were read from a single sample in a study of blood T cell repertoires in COVID-19. The data were produced by immunoSEQ multiplex PCR, yet TCRdb's version contains in-frame clones alone and is incomplete. The table lists about 23,000 clones, 70% to 90% of them singletons. The sequenced sample was peripheral blood. These receptor sequences come from a human donor with acute or convalescent COVID-19. The donor label of this sample is uncertain. The CDR3 runs from the conserved cysteine through the conserved F or W. The D gene is left open where the match is weak. Rows may omit the clone size; those that give it use once, few, many or a size class.

J | V | length | D | size | DNA | CDR3
TRBJ1-2 | TRBV4-1 | 15 | . | . | TGCGCCAGCAGCCCCGCGGGGGCGGGTAACTATGGCTACACCTTC | CASSPAGAGNYGYTF
TRBJ2-2 | TRBV7-9 | 15 | . | . | TGTGCCAGCAGCTTAATTGGGGGCGACACCGGGGAGCTGTTTTTT | CASSLIGGDTGELFF
TRBJ2-3 | TRBV7-2 | 16 | TRBD2 | . | TGTGCCAGCAGCTTAGCTTGGCGGGGGGGGGTAGATACGCAGTATTTT | CASSLAWRGGVDTQYF
TRBJ2-7 | TRBV6-2/TRBV6-3 | 15 | . | . | TGTGCCAGCAGTTACTCTGTGGGAGCGACCTACGAGCAGTACTTC | CASSYSVGATYEQYF
TRBJ2-7 | TRBV5-6 | 12 | . | . | TGTGCCAGCAGCCGTTCCCTCGTCGAGCAGTACTTC | CASSRSLVEQYF
TRBJ2-3 | TRBV7-3 | 16 | . | once | TGTGCCAGCAGCTTAACTGGGCGAGTGGGAGCAGATACGCAGTATTTT | CASSLTGRVGADTQYF
TRBJ2-2 | TRBV9 | 17 | TRBD2 | . | TGTGCCAGCAGCGTAGATAGCGGGAGCACGAACACCGGGGAGCTGTTTTTT | CASSVDSGSTNTGELFF
TRBJ2-3 | TRBV5-1 | 15 | TRBD2 | . | TGCGCCAGCAGCTTCGGGCGGGGGGGCACAGATACGCAGTATTTT | CASSFGRGGTDTQYF
TRBJ1-1 | TRBV15 | 14 | . | . | TGTGCCACCAGCAGACGTCCCCCACGAGCTGAAGCTTTCTTT | CATSRRPPRAEAFF
TRBJ2-1 | TRBV7-2 | 15 | . | . | TGTGCCAGCAGCTTCCAGGCAGGGTCTTACAATGAGCAGTTCTTC | CASSFQAGSYNEQFF
TRBJ2-1 | TRBV5-1 | 17 | TRBD2 | . | TGCGCCAGCAGCCCAGTACTAGCGGGGGGGACGTACAATGAGCAGTTCTTC | CASSPVLAGGTYNEQFF
TRBJ2-1 | TRBV27 | 15 | . | . | TGTGCCAGCAGTCCCGACTGGATCTCCTACAATGAGCAGTTCTTC | CASSPDWISYNEQFF
TRBJ2-5 | TRBV5-1 | 16 | TRBD2 | . | TGCGCCAGCAGCACTGGACTAGCGCCCGACCAAGAGACCCAGTACTTC | CASSTGLAPDQETQYF
TRBJ2-5 | TRBV5-1 | 16 | . | . | TGCGCCAGTACGACCGGGGCAGGGGCTCAAAAAGAGACCCAGTACTTC | CASTTGAGAQKETQYF
TRBJ1-1 | TRBV5-6 | 13 | . | . | TGTGCCAGCAGGGGGCCCTTGAGCACTGAAGCTTTCTTT | CASRGPLSTEAFF
TRBJ2-3 | TRBV6-6 | 14 | TRBD1 | . | TGTGCCAGCAGTTCACAGGGGAGCACAGATACGCAGTATTTT | CASSSQGSTDTQYF
TRBJ2-1 | TRBV4-3 | 15 | . | . | TGCGCCAGCAGCCAAGAGTGGGCCTCCTACAATGAGCAGTTCTTC | CASSQEWASYNEQFF
TRBJ2-1 | TRBV9 | 17 | TRBD2 | . | TGTGCCAGCAGCGTAGGGTCCAGCGGGAGCGTTGTGAATGAGCAGTTCTTC | CASSVGSSGSVVNEQFF
TRBJ2-7 | TRBV6-5 | 15 | TRBD1 | . | TGTGCCAGCAGTTACTCGCAGGGACAGACCTACGAGCAGTACTTC | CASSYSQGQTYEQYF
TRBJ2-1 | TRBV30 | 17 | . | . | TGTGCCTGGGATCTCTCGAGACTTCCGGGACTCTACAATGAGCAGTTCTTC | CAWDLSRLPGLYNEQFF
TRBJ2-3 | TRBV6-2/TRBV6-3 | 14 | TRBD1 | . | TGTGCCAGCAGTTACTACCCTACTGGACAGGGTTTGAATTTT | CASSYYPTGQGLNF
TRBJ2-3 | TRBV5-6 | 17 | TRBD2 | . | TGTGCCAGCAGCCCCGGGACTAGCGGGGGGGCCACAGATACGCAGTATTTT | CASSPGTSGGATDTQYF
TRBJ1-1 | TRBV6-6 | 14 | . | . | TGTGCCAGCAGTCTCCTGAGAGGGAACACTGAAGCTTTCTTT | CASSLLRGNTEAFF
TRBJ2-1 | TRBV7-2 | 14 | . | . | TGTGCCAGCAGCCCCAACTCCCAGGGGAATGAGCAGTTCTTC | CASSPNSQGNEQFF
TRBJ2-7 | TRBV6-6 | 15 | TRBD2 | . | TGTGCCAGCACCCCCCTGGTAGCGGGTTCTTACGAGCAGTACTTC | CASTPLVAGSYEQYF
TRBJ2-4 | TRBV6-4 | 13 | . | . | TGTGCCAGCCCCCGCGGTCCCAAAAACATTCAGTACTTC | CASPRGPKNIQYF
TRBJ2-2 | TRBV6-5 | 11 | TRBD2 | . | TGTGCCAGCAGTAGCGGGGGCAGGCTGTTTTTT | CASSSGGRLFF
TRBJ2-1 | TRBV5-5 | 13 | . | . | TGTGCCAGCAGCCTGGAACTGCAATATGAGCAGTTCTTC | CASSLELQYEQFF
TRBJ2-1 | TRBV19 | 14 | . | . | TGTGCCACCACGACAGGCCGCTCCTACAATGAGCAGTTCTTC | CATTTGRSYNEQFF
TRBJ1-1 | TRBV29-1 | 12 | . | . | TGCAGCGTCTCACGGGAGAACACTGAAGCTTTCTTT | CSVSRENTEAFF
TRBJ2-3 | TRBV7-2 | 14 | TRBD2 | . | TGTGCCAGCAGAAGCGGGGGGGCCGGAGATACGCAGTATTTT | CASRSGGAGDTQYF
TRBJ1-2 | TRBV4-1 | 14 | . | . | TGCGCCAGCAGCCAGGAGACTGCTAACTATGGCTACACCTTC | CASSQETANYGYTF
TRBJ2-2 | TRBV6-4 | 14 | . | . | TGTGCCAGCAGTCCCACCTACCCGGTCGGGGAGCTGTTTTTT | CASSPTYPVGELFF
TRBJ1-3 | TRBV4-3 | 15 | TRBD1 | . | TGCGCCAGCAGCCAAGAGCCAGGGGGCTTCAACACCATATATTTT | CASSQEPGGFNTIYF
TRBJ2-3 | TRBV27 | 18 | TRBD2 | . | TGCGCCAGCAGTTTATCGGCGGTTAGCGGGGGGGGGACAGATACGCAGTATTTT | CASSLSAVSGGGTDTQYF
TRBJ1-1 | TRBV7-9 | 13 | TRBD1 | . | TGTGCCAGCAGCCTCAGGGGGCTTCATGAAGCTTTCTTT | CASSLRGLHEAFF
TRBJ1-5 | TRBV27 | 14 | . | . | TGTGCCAGCCTTGGGGACTCGAGGAGTCAGCCCCAGCATTTT | CASLGDSRSQPQHF
TRBJ2-7 | TRBV15 | 13 | . | . | TGTGCCACCAGCAGAGATTTAGTTTACGAGCAGTACTTC | CATSRDLVYEQYF
TRBJ2-1 | TRBV29-1 | 17 | TRBD2 | . | TGCAGCGTTGAACCGGGGGGGTGGCGGGAGGCAGGGAATGAGCAGTTCTTC | CSVEPGGWREAGNEQFF
TRBJ2-3 | TRBV4-1 | 15 | . | . | TGCGCCAGCAGCCTCCCCGACAGGTCAATAGATACGCAGTATTTT | CASSLPDRSIDTQYF
TRBJ1-4 | TRBV5-5 | 18 | TRBD1 | few | TGTGCCAGCACCCCAACGGTGGGGATAACAGGGGCCCCTGAAAAACTGTTTTTT | CASTPTVGITGAPEKLFF
TRBJ2-7 | TRBV19 | 13 | TRBD1 | . | TGTGCCAGTAGTATGAGAGGGAGCAGGGGGCTATACTTC | CASSMRGSRGLYF
TRBJ2-5 | TRBV14 | 18 | TRBD1 | . | TGTGCCAGCAGTCAAGGTCTTGGGGCAGGGGGCGCTTCGGAGACCCAGTACTTC | CASSQGLGAGGASETQYF
TRBJ2-7 | TRBV6-5 | 15 | TRBD2 | . | TGTGCCAGCAGTTCCACGGGACTAGCGGTTGTCGAGCAGTACTTC | CASSSTGLAVVEQYF
TRBJ2-1 | TRBV29-1 | 16 | TRBD2 | . | TGCAGCGTCTTCGGGGCATCTAGCGGGAGTGCCAATGAGCAGTTCTTC | CSVFGASSGSANEQFF
TRBJ2-3 | TRBV6-4 | 14 | . | few | TGTGCCAGCAGTGACTCAGGGGACACAGATACGCAGTATTTT | CASSDSGDTDTQYF
TRBJ1-6 | TRBV27 | 14 | . | . | TGTGCCAGCAGTTGGAGCTCCTATAATTCACCCCTCCACTTT | CASSWSSYNSPLHF
TRBJ1-6 | TRBV5-1 | 14 | . | . | TGCGCCAGCAGCTTGACACAGGTGAATTCACCCCTCCACTTT | CASSLTQVNSPLHF
TRBJ2-5 | TRBV5-4 | 14 | TRBD2 | . | TGTGCCACGACTAGCGGGGAACCATCAGAGACCCAGTACTTC | CATTSGEPSETQYF
TRBJ2-3 | TRBV18 | 17 | TRBD2 | . | TGTGCCAGCTCACCAATTACTAGCGGGAGTCAAGTCAGGGCGCAGTATTTT | CASSPITSGSQVRAQYF
TRBJ2-3 | TRBV24-1 | 15 | TRBD2 | . | TGTGCCACCAGTGATCAAGCGGGAGGACCAGATACGCAGTATTTT | CATSDQAGGPDTQYF
TRBJ2-7 | TRBV29-1 | 13 | TRBD1 | . | TGCAGCGTTGGAGGGGGCTCGTCCCACGAGCAGTACTTC | CSVGGGSSHEQYF
TRBJ2-7 | TRBV11-3 | 18 | TRBD1 | . | TGTGCCAGCAGCTCTCAACCACTCGACAGGGGCGACACCTACGAGCAGTACTTC | CASSSQPLDRGDTYEQYF
TRBJ2-1 | TRBV9 | 17 | TRBD2 | . | TGTGCCAGCAGCGTAGCTACTAGCGGGGGGCCGAGCAATGAGCAGTTCTTC | CASSVATSGGPSNEQFF
TRBJ2-5 | TRBV4-1 | 13 | . | . | TGCGCCAGCAGCCAAGGGACATTGGAGACCCAGTACTTC | CASSQGTLETQYF